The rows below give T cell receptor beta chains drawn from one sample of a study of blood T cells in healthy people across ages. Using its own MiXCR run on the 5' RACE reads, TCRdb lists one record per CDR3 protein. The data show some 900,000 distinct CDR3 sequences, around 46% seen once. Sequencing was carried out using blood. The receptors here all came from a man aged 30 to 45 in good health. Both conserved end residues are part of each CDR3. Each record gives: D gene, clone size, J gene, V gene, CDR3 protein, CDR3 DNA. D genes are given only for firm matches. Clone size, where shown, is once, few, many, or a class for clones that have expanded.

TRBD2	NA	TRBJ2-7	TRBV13	CASSSSGLVVEQYF	TGTGCCAGCAGCTCCTCGGGACTAGTGGTCGAGCAGTACTTC
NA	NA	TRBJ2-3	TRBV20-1	CSARTPRGSSSDTQYF	TGCAGTGCTAGAACCCCTCGGGGTAGTTCGTCAGATACGCAGTATTTT
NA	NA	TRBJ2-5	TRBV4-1	CASSQGTSGTQYF	TGCGCCAGCAGCCAAGGGACAAGCGGGACCCAGTACTTC
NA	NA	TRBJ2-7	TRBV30	CAWSVGQGPYEQYF	TGTGCCTGGAGTGTAGGGCAGGGACCCTACGAGCAGTACTTC
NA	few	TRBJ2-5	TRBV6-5	CASREYGQTQYF	TGTGCCAGCCGGGAGTATGGGCAGACCCAGTACTTC
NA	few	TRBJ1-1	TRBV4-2	CASSQGERTGLSGAFF	TGTGCCAGCAGCCAGGGGGAACGCACAGGGCTCTCCGGAGCTTTCTTT
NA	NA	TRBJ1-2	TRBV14	CASSQVPGHGYTF	TGTGCCAGCAGCCAAGTCCCGGGGCATGGCTACACCTTC
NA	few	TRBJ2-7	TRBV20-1	CSASMVPGGVHYEQYF	TGCAGTGCTAGTATGGTCCCAGGCGGGGTTCACTACGAGCAGTACTTC
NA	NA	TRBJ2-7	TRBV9	CASSVNPGEGEQYF	TGTGCCAGCAGCGTAAATCCAGGGGAGGGCGAGCAGTACTTC
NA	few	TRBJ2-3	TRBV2	CAKGGEETSTDTQYF	TGTGCTAAGGGGGGGGAGGAAACTAGCACAGATACGCAGTATTTT
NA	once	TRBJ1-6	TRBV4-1	CASSQWSGNSPLHF	TGCGCCAGCAGCCAATGGTCCGGGAATTCACCCCTCCACTTT
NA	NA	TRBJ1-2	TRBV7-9	CASSLGGQPYGYTF	TGTGCCAGCAGCTTAGGTGGACAGCCTTATGGCTACACCTTC
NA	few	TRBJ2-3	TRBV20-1	CSARESDTDTQYF	TGCAGTGCTAGAGAAAGCGACACAGATACGCAGTATTTT
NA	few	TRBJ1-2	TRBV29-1	CSVEATRGVGTF	TGCAGCGTTGAAGCGACCCGAGGGGTAGGCACCTTC
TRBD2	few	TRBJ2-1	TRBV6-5	CASSPIAGGRYNEQFF	TGTGCCAGCAGTCCTATAGCGGGGGGCCGCTACAATGAGCAGTTCTTC
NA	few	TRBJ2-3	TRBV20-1	CSAPQGIDTQYF	TGCAGTGCTCCGCAGGGTATAGATACGCAGTATTTT
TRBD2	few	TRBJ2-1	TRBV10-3	CAISGFSGTSGNEQFF	TGTGCCATCAGTGGGTTCTCCGGGACTAGCGGCAATGAGCAGTTCTTC
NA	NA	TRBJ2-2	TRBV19	CASSMQAGTGELFF	TGTGCCAGTAGTATGCAGGCGGGCACCGGGGAGCTGTTTTTT
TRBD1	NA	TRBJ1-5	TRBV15	CATRDRGFQPQHF	TGTGCCACCAGGGACAGGGGGTTTCAGCCCCAGCATTTT
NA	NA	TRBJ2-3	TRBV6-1	CASSETGTQHDTQYF	TGTGCCAGCAGTGAAACCGGGACCCAGCACGATACGCAGTATTTT
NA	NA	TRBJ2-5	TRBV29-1	CSVGTGPQETQYF	TGCAGCGTTGGAACAGGGCCCCAAGAGACCCAGTACTTC
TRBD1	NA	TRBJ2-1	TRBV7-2	CASSFGTGGLFF	TGTGCCAGCAGCTTCGGGACAGGGGGTCTGTTCTTC
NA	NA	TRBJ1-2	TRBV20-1	CSAFHGQSYGYTF	TGCAGTGCTTTCCACGGACAGTCCTATGGCTACACCTTC